A single sample gave rise to the 8 T cell receptor beta chains below, sequenced in a study of OX40 agonist ivuxolimab in advanced cancers. TCRdb's table, derived via immunoSEQ multiplex PCR, lists solely in-frame clones and lacks some. Seen here are around 100,000 clones, around nine tenths observed once, and the top ten hold approximately 0.16%. The sequences come from CD4+ or CD8+ T cells sorted from blood, collected in a trial of the OX40 agonist ivuxolimab. These receptors originate from an adult with an advanced solid tumor such as melanoma, head and neck, liver or kidney cancer.

This sequence joins TRBV11-2 and TRBJ1-2, with 8 bases matching TRBD1. CDR3 length: 14 residues. Germline V lookup: CDR1 SGHAT, CDR2 FQNNGV. V trimming: 5 bases; J trimming: 2 bases; junction bases outside the gene matches: 4. The CDR3 is CASSPDRANYGYTF. The CDR3 DNA is TGTGCCAGCAGCCCGGACAGGGCCAACTATGGCTACACCTTC.

In this sample, this clone turned up a few times. The chain recombines TRBV5-1 with TRBJ1-2; 7 bases line up with TRBD1. V lost 4 bases to trimming and J lost 2 bases; unmatched junction nucleotides: 2. CDR1 is SGHRS, CDR2 YFSETQ, per germline. There are 13 residues in the CDR3. The chain's CDR3 is CASSLDRNYGYTF. CDR3 in DNA: TGCGCCAGCAGCCTGGACAGGAACTATGGCTACACCTTC. Combining the CDR3 with reference TRBV5-1 and TRBJ1-2 gives the whole variable domain KAGVTQTPRYLIKTRGQQVTLSCSPISGHRSVSWYQQTPGQGLQFLFEYFSETQRNKGNFPGRFSGRQFSNSRSEMNVSTLELGDSALYLCASSLDRNYGYTFGSGTRLTVV.

The V and J genes are TRBV27 and TRBJ2-2; D is unresolved. This CDR3 contains 14 residues. The ends were cut back, 2 bases at V and 9 bases at J, with 13 bases in the middle. CDR1 MNHEY and CDR2 SMNVEV come from the germline V gene (reference sequence). The CDR3 nucleotides read TGTGCCAGCAGTTTAGAGGTCGATCCGCGGGAGCTGTTTTTT. Protein sequence: CASSLEVDPRELFF.

The chain recombines TRBV6-6 with TRBJ1-1; D is ambiguous. Per the germline V gene, CDR1 is MNHNY and CDR2 is SVGAGI (reference sequence). Trimming pared 5 bases from V and 7 bases from J, leaving 20 bases between. The CDR3 is 15 amino acids. Here the CDR3 reads CASSPHGPGAIEAFF. Here the CDR3 DNA reads TGTGCCAGCAGTCCTCATGGACCGGGTGCGATTGAAGCTTTCTTT.

The chain links TRBV29-1 to TRBJ2-3; D possibly corresponds to TRBD2 (6 bases). V was clipped by 7 bases and J by 1 base, with 12 bases between them. Germline CDR1 and CDR2: SQVTM and ANQGSEA. The CDR3 extends over 13 amino acids. Here the CDR3 DNA reads TGCAGCGCCGGATGGGGGGGCACAGATACGCAGTATTTT. Protein sequence: CSAGWGGTDTQYF.

The rearrangement joins TRBV7-2 to TRBJ2-7; 7 nucleotides agree with TRBD2. The trim removed 1 base at V and 2 bases at J, leaving 8 bases unmatched. CDR1 and CDR2 (germline): SGHTA, FQGNSA. This CDR3 is 16 amino acids long. CDR3 DNA sequence: TGTGCCAGCAGCTTAGATAGGGCTAGCGGAGCCTACGAGCAGTACTTC. Its protein product is CASSLDRASGAYEQYF.

The V and J genes are TRBV19 and TRBJ1-5, with a weak D call TRBD1 (6 bases). Trimming took 4 bases from V and 0 from J, leaving 13 bases between them. This CDR3 comprises 16 residues. CDR1 LNHDA and CDR2 SQIVND come from the germline V gene (reference sequence). The CDR3 DNA sequence: TGTGCCAGTAGTACGCAGAGACAGGCTAGCAATCAGCCCCAGCATTTT. It translates to CASSTQRQASNQPQHF. The whole variable domain, filled in from reference TRBV19 and TRBJ1-5, reads DGGITQSPKYLFRKEGQNVTLSCEQNLNHDAMYWYRQDPGQGLRLIYYSQIVNDFQKGDIAEGYSVSREKKESFPLTVTSAQKNPTAFYLCASSTQRQASNQPQHFGDGTRLSIL.

This CDR3 is CASSLGRSVRGTEAFF. DNA of the CDR3: TGCGCCAGCAGCTTGGGGCGCTCGGTGAGGGGCACTGAAGCTTTCTTT. The V call is TRBV5-1, the J call TRBJ1-1; possible D gene TRBD1, 5 bases. The CDR3 runs to 16 residues. V dropped 0 bases and J dropped 4 bases, with 16 bases sitting between them. CDR1 and CDR2 from the germline V gene are SGHRS and YFSETQ.